The subject of this entry is one TCR beta chain. Assay: immunoSEQ multiplex PCR; the TCRdb copy retains only in-frame clones and omits some. This sample carries 150,000 to 200,000 clones, approximately 86% of them seen once, and the ten largest clones take approximately 2.3%. From germline, CDR1 is SQVTM and CDR2 ANQGSEA. This CDR3 is built from 14 residues. V gave up 1 base and J gave up 3 bases, with 12 bases separating them. This specimen belongs to a study of blood T cell repertoires in COVID-19. The V call is TRBV29-1, the J call TRBJ2-5, with D perhaps TRBD2 (7 bases). This TCR derives from a man in his 70s with active or convalescent COVID-19. Sequencing input: peripheral blood. The CDR3 reads CSVEGRGGKETQYF. The CDR3 bases are TGCAGCGTTGAAGGGAGGGGGGGGAAAGAGACCCAGTACTTC.